This TCR beta chain emerged from a study of shared clonotypes between healthy human individuals. Study-wide context: Participating donors consisted of two women and a few men aged 18 to 49. Each donor contributed plates that comprised three CD4 naive, three CD4 memory, two CD8 naive and one CD8 memory.

V was pared by 0 bases and J by 6 bases, with 5 bases between. Germline V CDR1 and CDR2: GTSNPN, SVGIG (reference sequence). The length of the CDR3 is 11 residues. Naive CD8 cells comprised CD45RO-negative, CCR7-positively selected cells, excluding terminally differentiated effector memory CD45RA+ cells. To note about this clone: Its target is not known.

Study-wide results and limits: The low donor count limited represented genetic and exposure-history diversity. Clonotypes shared by all four sorted-subset donors had higher generation probabilities than non-shared clonotypes.

The table came from immunoSEQ multiplex PCR; TCRdb's copy has only in-frame clones and leaves some out. The sample lists roughly 1,800,000 clones; about 95% were seen once. The specimen was naive CD8+ T cells sorted from blood. The chain links TRBV30 to TRBJ1-2; no firm D call. This TCR derives from a man aged 18 to 29 in good health. CDR3 protein: CAWSVVDGYTF. Here the CDR3 DNA reads TGTGCCTGGAGTGTGGTTGATGGCTACACCTTC.